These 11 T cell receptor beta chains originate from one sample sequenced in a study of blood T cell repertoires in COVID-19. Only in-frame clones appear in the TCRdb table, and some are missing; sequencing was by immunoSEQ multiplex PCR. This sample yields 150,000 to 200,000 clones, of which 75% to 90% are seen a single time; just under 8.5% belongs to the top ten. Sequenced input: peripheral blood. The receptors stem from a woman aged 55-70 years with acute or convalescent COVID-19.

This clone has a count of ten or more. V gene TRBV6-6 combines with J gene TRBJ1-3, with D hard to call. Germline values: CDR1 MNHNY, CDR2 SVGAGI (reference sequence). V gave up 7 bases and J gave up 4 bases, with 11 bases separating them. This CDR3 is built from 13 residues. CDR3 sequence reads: CASNGILGNTIYF. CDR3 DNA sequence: TGTGCCAGCAACGGGATATTGGGAAACACCATATATTTT.

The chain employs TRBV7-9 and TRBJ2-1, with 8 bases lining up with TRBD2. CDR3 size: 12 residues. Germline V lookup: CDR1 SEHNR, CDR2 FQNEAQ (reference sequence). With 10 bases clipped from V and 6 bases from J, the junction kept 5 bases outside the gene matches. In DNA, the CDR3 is TGTGCCATTAGCGGGAATAGCAATGAGCAGTTCTTC. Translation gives CAISGNSNEQFF.

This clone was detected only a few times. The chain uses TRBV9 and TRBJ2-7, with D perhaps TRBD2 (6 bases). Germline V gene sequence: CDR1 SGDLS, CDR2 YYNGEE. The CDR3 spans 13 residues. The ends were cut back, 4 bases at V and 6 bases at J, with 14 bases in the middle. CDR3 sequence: CASSPTPEGEQYF. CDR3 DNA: TGTGCCAGCAGCCCGACCCCGGAGGGCGAGCAGTACTTC.

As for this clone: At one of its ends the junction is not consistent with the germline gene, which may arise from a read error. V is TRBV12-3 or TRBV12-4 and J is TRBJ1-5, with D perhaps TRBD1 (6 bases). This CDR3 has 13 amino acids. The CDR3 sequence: CASSGTSSQPQHF. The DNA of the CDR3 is TGTGCCAGCAGTGGGACAAGCAGTCAGCCCCAGCATTTT.

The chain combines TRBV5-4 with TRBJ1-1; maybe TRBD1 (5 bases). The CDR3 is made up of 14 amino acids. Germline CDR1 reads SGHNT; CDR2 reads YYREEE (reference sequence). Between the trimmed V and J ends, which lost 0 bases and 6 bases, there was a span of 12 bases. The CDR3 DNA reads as TGTGCCAGCAGCTTGGCACAGGCGGTCTCTGAAGCTTTCTTT. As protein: CASSLAQAVSEAFF.

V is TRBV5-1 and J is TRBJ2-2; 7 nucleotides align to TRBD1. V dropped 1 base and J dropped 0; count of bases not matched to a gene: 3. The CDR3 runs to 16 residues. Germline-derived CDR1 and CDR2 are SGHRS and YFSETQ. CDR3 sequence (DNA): TGCGCCAGCAGCTTGTTTGGACAGGCGAACACCGGGGAGCTGTTTTTT. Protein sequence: CASSLFGQANTGELFF.

The CDR3, as DNA: TGCGCCAGCAGCTTGGAATTATTTTACAATGAGCAGTTCTTC. It is translated as CASSLELFYNEQFF. The chain joins TRBV5-1 to TRBJ2-1; D is undetermined. The CDR3 extends over 14 amino acids. V was trimmed by 0 bases and J by 4 bases, leaving 8 bases between them. CDR1 and CDR2 from the germline V gene are SGHRS and YFSETQ.

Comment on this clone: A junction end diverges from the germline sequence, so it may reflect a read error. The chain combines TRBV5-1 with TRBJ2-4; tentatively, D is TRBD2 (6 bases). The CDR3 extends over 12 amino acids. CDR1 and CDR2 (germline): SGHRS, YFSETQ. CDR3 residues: CASSPGLGDLHF. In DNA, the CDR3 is TGCGCCAGCAGCCCGGGACTTGGGGACTTACACTTC.

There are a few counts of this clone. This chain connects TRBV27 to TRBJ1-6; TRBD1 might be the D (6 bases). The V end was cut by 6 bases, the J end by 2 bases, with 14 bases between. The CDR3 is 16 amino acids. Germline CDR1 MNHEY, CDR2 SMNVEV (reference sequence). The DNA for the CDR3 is TGTGCCAGCAGACTACAGGGAAGAACCTATAATTCACCCCTCCACTTT. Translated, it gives CASRLQGRTYNSPLHF.

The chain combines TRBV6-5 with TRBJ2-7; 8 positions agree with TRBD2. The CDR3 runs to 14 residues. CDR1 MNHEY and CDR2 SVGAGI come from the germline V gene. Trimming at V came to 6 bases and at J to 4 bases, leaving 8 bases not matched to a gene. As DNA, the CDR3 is TGTGCCAGCAGCCAAGCGGGAGTTCGGTACGAGCAGTACTTC. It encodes CASSQAGVRYEQYF.

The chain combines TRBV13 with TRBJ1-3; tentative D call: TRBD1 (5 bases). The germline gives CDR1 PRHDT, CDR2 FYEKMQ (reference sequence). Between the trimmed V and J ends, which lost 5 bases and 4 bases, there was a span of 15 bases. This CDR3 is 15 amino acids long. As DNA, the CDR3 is TGTGCCAGCAGCCCCTCAGGGTTGCGGGGAAACACCATATATTTT. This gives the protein CASSPSGLRGNTIYF.